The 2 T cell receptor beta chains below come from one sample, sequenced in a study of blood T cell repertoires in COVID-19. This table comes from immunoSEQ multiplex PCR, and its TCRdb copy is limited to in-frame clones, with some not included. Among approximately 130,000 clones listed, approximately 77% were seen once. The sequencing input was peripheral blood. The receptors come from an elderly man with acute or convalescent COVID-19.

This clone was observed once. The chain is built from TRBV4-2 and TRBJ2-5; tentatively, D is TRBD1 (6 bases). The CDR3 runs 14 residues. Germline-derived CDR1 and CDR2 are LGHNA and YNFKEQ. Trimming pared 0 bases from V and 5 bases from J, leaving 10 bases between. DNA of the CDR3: TGTGCCAGCAGCCAAGACAGGGGCGAGGAGACCCAGTACTTC. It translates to CASSQDRGEETQYF.

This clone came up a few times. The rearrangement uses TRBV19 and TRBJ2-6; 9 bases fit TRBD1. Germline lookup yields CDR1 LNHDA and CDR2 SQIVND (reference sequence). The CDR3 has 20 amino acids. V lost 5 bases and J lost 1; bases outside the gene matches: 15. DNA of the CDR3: TGTGCCAGTAGTCTGGTCCTACGGACAGGGGACTTGTCTGGGGCCAACGTCCTGACTTTC. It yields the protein CASSLVLRTGDLSGANVLTF.